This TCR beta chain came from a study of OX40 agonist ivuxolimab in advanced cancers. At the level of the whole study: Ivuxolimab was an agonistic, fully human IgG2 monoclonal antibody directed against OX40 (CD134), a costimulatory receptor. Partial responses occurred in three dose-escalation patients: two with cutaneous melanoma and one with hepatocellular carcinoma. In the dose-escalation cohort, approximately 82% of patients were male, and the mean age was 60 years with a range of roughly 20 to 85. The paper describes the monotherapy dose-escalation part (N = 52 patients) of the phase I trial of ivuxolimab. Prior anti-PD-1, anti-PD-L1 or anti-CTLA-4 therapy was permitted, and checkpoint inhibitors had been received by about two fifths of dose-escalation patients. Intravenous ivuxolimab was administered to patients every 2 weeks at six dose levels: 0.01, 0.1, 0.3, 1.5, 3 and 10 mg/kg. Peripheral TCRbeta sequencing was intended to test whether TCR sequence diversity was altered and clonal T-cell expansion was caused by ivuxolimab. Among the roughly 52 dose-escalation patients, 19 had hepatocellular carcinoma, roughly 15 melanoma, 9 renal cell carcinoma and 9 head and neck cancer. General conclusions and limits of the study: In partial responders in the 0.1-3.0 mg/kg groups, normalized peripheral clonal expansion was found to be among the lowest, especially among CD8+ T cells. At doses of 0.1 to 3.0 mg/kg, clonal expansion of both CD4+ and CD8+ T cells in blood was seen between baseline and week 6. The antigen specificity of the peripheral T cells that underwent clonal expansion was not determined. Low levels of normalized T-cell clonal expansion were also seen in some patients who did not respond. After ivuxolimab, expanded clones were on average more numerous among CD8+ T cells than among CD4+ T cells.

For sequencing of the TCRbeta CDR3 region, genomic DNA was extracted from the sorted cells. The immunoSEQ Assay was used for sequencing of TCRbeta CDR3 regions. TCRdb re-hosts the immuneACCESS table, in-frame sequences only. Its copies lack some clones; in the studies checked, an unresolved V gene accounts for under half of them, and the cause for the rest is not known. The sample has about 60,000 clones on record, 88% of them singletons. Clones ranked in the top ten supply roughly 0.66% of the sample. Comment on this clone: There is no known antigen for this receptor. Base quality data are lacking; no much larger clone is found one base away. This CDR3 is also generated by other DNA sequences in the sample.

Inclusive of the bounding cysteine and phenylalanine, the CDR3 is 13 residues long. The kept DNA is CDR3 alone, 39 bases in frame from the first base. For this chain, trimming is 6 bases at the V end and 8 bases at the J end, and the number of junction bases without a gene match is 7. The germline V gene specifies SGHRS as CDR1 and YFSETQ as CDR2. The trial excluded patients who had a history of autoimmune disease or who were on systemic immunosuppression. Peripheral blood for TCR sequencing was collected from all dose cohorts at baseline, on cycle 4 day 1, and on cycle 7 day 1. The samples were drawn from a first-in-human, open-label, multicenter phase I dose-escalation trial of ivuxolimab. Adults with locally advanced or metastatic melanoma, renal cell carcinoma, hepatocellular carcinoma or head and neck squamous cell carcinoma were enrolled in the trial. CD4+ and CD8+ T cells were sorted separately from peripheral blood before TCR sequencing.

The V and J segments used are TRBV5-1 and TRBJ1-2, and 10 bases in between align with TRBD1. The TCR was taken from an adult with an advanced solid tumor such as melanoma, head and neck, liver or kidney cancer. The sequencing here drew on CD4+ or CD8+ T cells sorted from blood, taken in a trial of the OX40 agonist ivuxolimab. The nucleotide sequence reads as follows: TGCGCCAGCAACAGGGACAGGGGTAGCGGCTACACCTTC. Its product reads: CASNRDRGSGYTF.